This is a list of T cell receptor beta chains from one sample in a study of blood T cell repertoires in COVID-19. The data were produced by immunoSEQ multiplex PCR, yet TCRdb's version contains in-frame clones alone and is incomplete. The profile shows under 20,000 clones, roughly 87% of them singletons. Sequencing input: peripheral blood. Receptors originate from a human donor in a cohort sampled during active COVID-19. The donor label of this sample is uncertain. The CDR3 runs from the conserved cysteine through the conserved F or W. The D gene is left open where the match is weak. The size field is filled for only some rows; it gives once, few, many or a size class.

J gene	clone size	D gene	V gene	CDR3 DNA	CDR3 protein
TRBJ2-1	-	TRBD2	TRBV27	TGTGCCAGCAGTTTAAGACTAGCGGGAGGGTCTCCCTACAATGAGCAGTTCTTC	CASSLRLAGGSPYNEQFF
TRBJ1-2	-	-	TRBV5-4	TGTGCCAGCAGCTTGGGAGGGTCGGAGGGCTACACCTTC	CASSLGGSEGYTF
TRBJ1-2	-	-	TRBV19	TGTGCCAGTAGTATAATGTCACAGGGCCTCTATGGCTACACCTTC	CASSIMSQGLYGYTF
TRBJ1-1	-	-	TRBV19	TGTGCCAGTATTGGGCTTGCTGAAGCTTTCTTT	CASIGLAEAFF
TRBJ1-2	-	-	TRBV6-4	TGTGCCAGCAGTGACGGGAACAGGGCGACGGTCGGCTACACCTTC	CASSDGNRATVGYTF
TRBJ1-2	-	-	TRBV10-2	TGCGCCAGACCCGGCTGCGGGGGGTTCTATGGCTACACCTTC	CARPGCGGFYGYTF
TRBJ2-3	-	TRBD2	TRBV30	TGTGCCTGGAACCGCGGGACTAGCCGCTCGGGTACGCAGTATTTT	CAWNRGTSRSGTQYF
TRBJ2-2	-	TRBD2	TRBV7-2	TGTGCCAGCAGCCCCCGACTAGCGGTTGCCGGGAACCCCGGGGAGCTGTTTTTT	CASSPRLAVAGNPGELFF
TRBJ2-7	-	TRBD1	TRBV9	TGTGCCAGCAGCGTAGGGACAGGGGGGGAGCAGTACTTC	CASSVGTGGEQYF
TRBJ2-1	-	-	TRBV25-1	TGTGCCAGCAGTGCCCAGCGCCCACATCTGTCCAATGAGCAGTTCTTC	CASSAQRPHLSNEQFF
TRBJ2-1	-	-	TRBV19	TGTGCCAGTAGTGCTGGCCAGCGGGCCGATTGGGGCCAGTTCTTC	CASSAGQRADWGQFF
TRBJ2-1	-	-	TRBV6-6	TGTGCCAGCAGTTACTCACGCGACTACAACAATGAGCAGTTCTTC	CASSYSRDYNNEQFF
TRBJ2-3	once	TRBD2	TRBV5-6	TGTGCCAGCCGCCGCGGGGGGCGGGGGGATACGCAGTATTTT	CASRRGGRGDTQYF
TRBJ1-1	-	-	TRBV7-6	TGTGCCAGCAGCCTTGAAACAGGGAGCACTGAAGCTTTCTTT	CASSLETGSTEAFF
TRBJ2-3	-	-	TRBV14	TGTGCCAGCAGCCAAGGGGTCGGGTCAGATACGCAGTATTTT	CASSQGVGSDTQYF
TRBJ2-1	once	-	TRBV11-3	TGTGCCAGCAGCTTAGAGGCCCCAGGTGAGCAGTTCTTC	CASSLEAPGEQFF
TRBJ2-5	-	TRBD1	TRBV10-1	TGCGCCAGCAGTGACCCCCGGACAGGGTTGCTGGAGACCCAGTACTTC	CASSDPRTGLLETQYF